This TCR beta chain was profiled in a study of cytomegalovirus exposure and HLA in healthy donors (dated by TCRdb to the late 2010s). Describing the broader study: In an earlier analysis of roughly 590 of the donors, 250 to 350 Gb of sequence data and approximately 120 million unique TCR beta sequences from roughly 190 million T cells were reported. The study was designed to test whether signatures of past pathogen exposure could be identified by cataloging public T cell receptors. In addition to the first cohort of around 670 subjects, a separate validation cohort of around 110 different subjects was used. HLA typing included class I and class II loci at four-digit resolution. Every repertoire in the discovery cohort had been generated on one and the same sequencing platform. In the later analysis, no new phenotypic data were used to find candidate immune exposures; instead, reliance was placed on TCR beta sequences and their occurrence across donors. Of the 350 to 400 genotyped donors, about 84% fell in the genetic ancestry cluster associated with self-reported Caucasian donors. On average, about 200,000 unique TCR beta nucleotide sequences were sequenced per donor among about 400 genotyped donors of the cohort, with roughly a sixth of those sequences being non-productive. About 280 gigabases of sequencing data and about 92 million unique TCR sequences made up an early release that covered approximately 620 HLA-typed donors. An earlier analysis of fewer than 750 of the donors used high-throughput TCR beta sequencing to judge whether each TCR beta V gene segment behaved as functional or pseudogenic. About five DR-DQ haplotypes were treated as single units for association and clustering because of strong linkage in the cohort. A later analysis re-analyzed previously published TCR beta repertoires from 600 to 850 donors and added high-resolution HLA genotyping to study TCR occurrence patterns. The number of donors typed differed by locus, with about 629-630 for A, B, C, DRB1 and DQB1, around 520 for DQA1, approximately 570 for DPA1, and approximately 470 for DPB1. The study used immunosequencing to profile the T cell repertoires of 670 or so subjects and linked those repertoires to cytomegalovirus serostatus. To predict cytomegalovirus infection status, the study combined high-throughput TCR immunosequencing, statistical association of individual TCRs with disease status, and machine learning. Donor age, sex, ethnicity and CMV serostatus were collected together with the repertoire data. Genome-wide SNP genotypes for about three fifths of the 666 donors were used in a later genetic analysis, which treated that subset as a discovery cohort. On the study overall, not on this receptor specifically: Because some donors lacked HLA typing at each locus, the association tests relied only on the typed subset. In this cohort, only TCR beta chains were sequenced, and detectable features were limited by the absence of alpha or paired-chain data. Across donors, most TCR sequences were observed very rarely, whereas some public TCRs were present in many individuals. In a later analysis, TCR association rates were found to vary across HLA loci, with the most associated TCRs seen for DRB1 alleles and the fewest for HLA-C alleles. In an earlier analysis of 587 of the donors, most TCR beta V segments appeared in productive rearrangements about 87% or about 30% of the time, broadly matching IMGT annotations. The authors suggested that the approach could potentially be extended to other disease states and immunological phenotypes. In a later analysis, HLA-associated TCR beta chains were found to be more clonally expanded and to have lower generation probabilities than equally common non-associated chains. Correlated functional status among segregating V segments might be attributable to linkage disequilibrium, but an unknown experimental factor could not be ruled out. In both the original and validation cohorts, the classifier was reported to diagnose cytomegalovirus status with high specificity and sensitivity. A cluster of highly shared sequence variants was judged likely to be a technical artifact of the sequencing pipeline. Sequencing depth was assumed to be roughly uniform across donors in the presence/absence analyses, though that assumption may not hold. A few of the identified cytomegalovirus-associated TCR beta chains were confirmed in vitro to be specific for cytomegalovirus antigens. The study listed around 160 TCR beta chains as associated with cytomegalovirus. Because counts were too low, roughly 18 rarely observed V segments, including chromosome 9 orphons, were left out of the earlier analysis of about 500 of the donors. In a later analysis, most CMV-associated TCR beta chains were found to appear HLA-restricted, with HLA associations seemingly driven largely by CMV exposure. A later analysis associated about 17,000 TCR beta sequences with specific HLA alleles at a false discovery rate of 0.05. In a later analysis, several top co-occurrence clusters were reported to appear linked to parvovirus B19, influenza, CMV and Epstein-Barr virus. In a later genetic analysis, fewer N-insertions in productive TCRs were reported among donors in an Asian-associated ancestry cluster than the approximately 630-donor mean. When HLA alleles, especially DR and DQ, strongly co-occurred, attributing TCR associations to individual alleles was difficult. The only immune exposure information available for the cohort was CMV serostatus. A further reported finding was that TCR beta sequences accurately predicted the HLA-A and HLA-B alleles for most subjects in the first cohort. Because the 87-base-pair reads could not distinguish some IMGT-functional V segments, including TRBV6-2 and TRBV6-3, those segments were excluded. V-gene and J-gene trimming of TCR beta chains was associated with a missense DCLRE1C variant in a later genetic analysis, and the association was replicated in an independent cohort.

The cohort consisted of more than 650 healthy bone marrow donors. At the time of sampling, all cohort members were nominally healthy, though unrecorded immune exposures were likely present. CMV serostatus was positive for 289 and negative for about 55% of the 666 cohort members, and was not recorded for this donor. Each donor provided a peripheral blood sample, and peripheral blood mononuclear cells were used for TCR beta sequencing. Genomic DNA extraction from the blood cell samples was performed with the Qiagen DNeasy Blood Extraction Kit. The CDR1 and CDR2 encoded by the germline V gene are SGHTS and YDEGEE. Trimming costs V 0 bases and J 10 bases, and their ends lie 13 bases apart. The CDR3, from cysteine to phenylalanine, totals 14 residues. The only DNA kept is the CDR3, 42 bases in frame from the first base. Library prep was done by the immunoSEQ multiplex PCR assay. The multiplex PCR relied on a mix of 60 forward primers for TCR Vbeta segments and 13 reverse primers for TCR Jbeta segments. The CDR3 region of rearranged TCR beta genes was amplified from genomic DNA with a multiplex PCR assay. The Illumina HiSeq System was used to sequence the amplified TCR beta libraries as 87-base-pair reads. For the original study's pipeline: A later analysis counted some 74 million unique TCR beta chains across the 550 to 750 repertoires, and 9.5 million to 11 million of these chains were shared by at least two donors. A nearest-neighbor algorithm error-corrected the raw reads and collapsed the reads into unique sequences, merging closely related sequences to remove PCR and sequencing errors. To assign V, D and J gene segments, CDR3 sequences were aligned to IMGT reference sequences. For a sequence to be retained, a match of at least six nucleotides was required to both a V gene segment and a J gene segment. A rearrangement counted as productive if the CDR3 had no stop codons and remained in frame with V and J, and every other rearrangement counted as non-productive. Following IMGT convention, CDR3 was defined as the stretch from the second conserved V-encoded cysteine to the conserved J-encoded phenylalanine. The earlier analysis of roughly 590 of the donors excluded sequences that lacked an unambiguous match to a single V gene segment. An earlier analysis of a few hundred of the donors called V segments functional above 56.7% productive rearrangements and segregating when the between-donor standard deviation exceeded 5%. A statistical classification framework was built to diagnose cytomegalovirus status from the catalog of TCR beta chain sequences. In a later analysis, TCR nucleotide sequences were compared against IMGT/GENE-DB human TR gene sequences so that V and J genes could be assigned. The TCRdist pipeline was used in a later analysis to assign CDR3 sequences and most-parsimonious VDJ recombination scenarios. In a later analysis, each TCR beta chain was defined by its CDR3 amino acid sequence together with its V-gene family, and reads lacking a unique V-gene family were excluded. A later analysis removed 500 to 650 highly shared, low-generation-probability nucleotide sequences to deal with suspected cross-contamination and a sequencing artifact. In a later analysis, a clonal expansion index was calculated for each public chain from normalized within-repertoire ranks of inferred template counts. A later analysis computed generation probabilities with a VDJ recombination model fitted to out-of-frame rearrangements, and checked the results against IGoR. A later analysis scored TCR-TCR, TCR-HLA and TCR-CMV co-occurrence with hypergeometric tests, applying a repertoire-size bias correction to TCR pairs. A later analysis estimated false discovery rates by permuting HLA or CMV assignments 20 times. In a later analysis, co-occurring TCRs were grouped with DBSCAN, and TCRdist sequence similarity was added when clustering was performed within HLA-allele-positive subsets. Co-occurrence clustering excluded repertoires with fewer than 30,000 or more than 120,000 public chains, plus five with anomalous nucleotide sharing. TCRdb took over this immuneACCESS table, retaining in-frame rearrangements with V and J assigned. Such tables are incomplete; in checked studies, under half of the missing clones stem from an unresolved V gene, and the remainder is unexplained. For V, J and clone size, that table is used; D and trimming come from the DNA. Recorded for this sample are about 120,000 clones; just under 75% of them occurred a single time. The top ten clones comprise approximately 2% of the sample.

Note on this clone: What this receptor recognizes is not known. Per-nucleotide qualities are absent, and no much larger clonotype sits a single base away.

What was sequenced was PBMCs. The sequence joins TRBV5-8 to TRBJ1-4; there is no confident call for the D gene. The TCR originated in a human donor in good health. The DNA sequence is as follows: TGTGCCAGCAGCTTGGCCGGGAAGATTGGAAAACTGTTTTTT. It translates to CASSLAGKIGKLFF.